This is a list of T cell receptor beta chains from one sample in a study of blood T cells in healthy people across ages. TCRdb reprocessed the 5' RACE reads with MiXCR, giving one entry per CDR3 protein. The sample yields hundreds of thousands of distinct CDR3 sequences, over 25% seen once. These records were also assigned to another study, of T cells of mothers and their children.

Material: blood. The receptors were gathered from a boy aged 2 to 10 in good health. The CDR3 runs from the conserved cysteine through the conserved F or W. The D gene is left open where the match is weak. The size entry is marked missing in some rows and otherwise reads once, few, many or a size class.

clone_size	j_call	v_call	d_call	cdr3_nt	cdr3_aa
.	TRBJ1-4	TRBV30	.	TGTGCCTGGAGTGTCCGGGAGTTAAATGAAAAACTGTTTTTT	CAWSVRELNEKLFF
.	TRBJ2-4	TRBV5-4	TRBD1	TGTGCCAGCAGCACCCGGACAGGGGGAGGCATTCAGTACTTC	CASSTRTGGGIQYF
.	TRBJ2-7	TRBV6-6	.	TGTGCCAGCAGTTACCGAATGGGGTCCGAGGGTTACGAGCAGTACTTC	CASSYRMGSEGYEQYF
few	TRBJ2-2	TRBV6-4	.	TGTGCCAGCAGTGACTCGCAGGGGTCCACCGGGGAGCTGTTTTTT	CASSDSQGSTGELFF
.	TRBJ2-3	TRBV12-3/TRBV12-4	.	TGTGCCAGCACGGTAGGGGATACGCAGTATTTT	CASTVGDTQYF
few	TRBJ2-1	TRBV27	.	TGTGCCAGCAGTCCAAGGCAGGCCTACAATGAGCAGTTCTTC	CASSPRQAYNEQFF
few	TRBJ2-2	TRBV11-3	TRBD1	TGTGCCAGCAGCTCGGGACAGTTCCCCGGGGAGCTGTTTTTT	CASSSGQFPGELFF
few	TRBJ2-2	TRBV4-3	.	TGCGCCAGCAGCCTCACTAAGTACCGGGAGCTGTTTTTT	CASSLTKYRELFF
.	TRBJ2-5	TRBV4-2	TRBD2	TGTGCCAGCAGCCAGCGCGGGACTAGCGGGACCCTCGGTGGATTGGGAGAGACCCAGTACTTC	CASSQRGTSGTLGGLGETQYF
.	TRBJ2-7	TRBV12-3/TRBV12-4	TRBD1	TGTGCCAGTAGTCTGGGACAGGGAGGGCAGTACTTC	CASSLGQGGQYF
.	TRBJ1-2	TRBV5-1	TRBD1	TGCGCCAGCAGTGGGACAGGGGGCGATGGCTACACCTTC	CASSGTGGDGYTF
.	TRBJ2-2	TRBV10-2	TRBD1	TGCGCCAGCAGACCACAGGGGACCACCGGGGAGCTGTTTTTT	CASRPQGTTGELFF
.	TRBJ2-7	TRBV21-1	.	TGTGCCAGCGGCAAAGACTGGCGGGGAACCTACGAGCAGTACTTC	CASGKDWRGTYEQYF
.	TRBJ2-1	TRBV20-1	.	TGCAGTGCTATGGGGGATAGGCGCAATGAGCAGTTCTTC	CSAMGDRRNEQFF
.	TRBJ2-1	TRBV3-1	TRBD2	TGTGCCAGCAGACAAGGGGTCCCGGGGGGAGGAAATGAGCAGTTCTTC	CASRQGVPGGGNEQFF
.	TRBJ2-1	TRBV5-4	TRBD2	TGTGCCAGCAGCTTGGAGTTCCGAATGCGGGGGAATGAGCAGTTCTTC	CASSLEFRMRGNEQFF
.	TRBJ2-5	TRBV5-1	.	TGCGCCAGCAGCTCCTCCTGTGGGCGTCTATTGGAGACCCAGTACTTC	CASSSSCGRLLETQYF
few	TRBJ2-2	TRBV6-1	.	TGTGCCAGCAACAGGGAGAGTCGAGCCGGGGAGCTGTTTTTT	CASNRESRAGELFF
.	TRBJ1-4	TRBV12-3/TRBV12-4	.	TGTGCCAGCAGTTTACGCCAGGGGAATACTAATGAAAAACTGTTTTTT	CASSLRQGNTNEKLFF
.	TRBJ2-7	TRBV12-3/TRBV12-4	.	TGTGCCAGCAGTACCGTCAGGGGGGGCCACGAGCAGTACTTC	CASSTVRGGHEQYF
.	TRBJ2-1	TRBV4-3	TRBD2	TGCGCCAGCAGCCAAGATCGAGCGGGAGGGTCCTACAATGAGCAGTTCTTC	CASSQDRAGGSYNEQFF
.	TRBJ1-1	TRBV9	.	TGTGCCAGCAGCGCAGAGACAGGGAACACTGAAGCTTTCTTT	CASSAETGNTEAFF
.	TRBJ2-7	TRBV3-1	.	TGTGCCAGCAGCCAAGGGGTTACAGGTTACGAGCAGTACTTC	CASSQGVTGYEQYF
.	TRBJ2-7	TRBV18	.	TGTGCCAGCTCACCAGCTAGCCTAGGCTACGAGCAGTACTTC	CASSPASLGYEQYF
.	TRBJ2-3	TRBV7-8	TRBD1	TGTGCCAGCAGCTTAACGTATAAGGGGGCAACAGATACGCAGTATTTT	CASSLTYKGATDTQYF
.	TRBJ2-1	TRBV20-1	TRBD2	TGCAGTGCTAGAGACCCTTTAGCGGGAGTCCGCAATGAGCAGTTCTTC	CSARDPLAGVRNEQFF
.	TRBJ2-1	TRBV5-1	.	TGCGCCAGCAGCTTGGACTTCGGCAGCGGTAGCGATGAGCAGTTCTTC	CASSLDFGSGSDEQFF
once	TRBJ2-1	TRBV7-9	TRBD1	TGTGCCAGCAGCTTAGACAGGGACAGGGGCCCCCTCTTC	CASSLDRDRGPLF
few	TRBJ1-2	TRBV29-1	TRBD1	TGCAGCGTTGGAGGGGACAGGGCTAACTATGGCTACACCTTC	CSVGGDRANYGYTF
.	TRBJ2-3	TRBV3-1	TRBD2	TGTGCCAGCAGCCAAGGGCCTAGCGGGGGGCAGTATTTT	CASSQGPSGGQYF
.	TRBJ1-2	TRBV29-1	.	TGCAGCGTTGAAAGGCAGGGTGCGATGAGGGGTTTGGGTGGCTACACCTTC	CSVERQGAMRGLGGYTF
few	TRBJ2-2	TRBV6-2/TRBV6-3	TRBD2	TGTGCCAGCAGTTACGCGACTAGCGGGGCTCCGAACACCGGGGAGCTGTTTTTT	CASSYATSGAPNTGELFF
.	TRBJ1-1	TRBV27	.	TGTGCCAGCAGCCAGGGAAGTGGAGCTTTCTTT	CASSQGSGAFF
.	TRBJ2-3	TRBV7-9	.	TGTGCCAGCCTGGACAGATCTAGCACAGATACGCAGTATTTT	CASLDRSSTDTQYF
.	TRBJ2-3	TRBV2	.	TGTGCCAGCAGTGTGTCGGAGCGGACAGATACGCAGTATTTT	CASSVSERTDTQYF
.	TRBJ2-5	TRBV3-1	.	TGTGCCAGCAGCCAAGAAGTCCGGTGGGGGGTCAGCCAAGAGACCCAGTACTTC	CASSQEVRWGVSQETQYF
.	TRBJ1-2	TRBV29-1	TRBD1	TGCAGCGTTGAAGATATTCGGACAGGGGATGGCTACACCTTC	CSVEDIRTGDGYTF
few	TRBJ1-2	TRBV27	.	TGTGCCAGCAGTTTTCCCAGGGGATATGGCTACACCTTC	CASSFPRGYGYTF
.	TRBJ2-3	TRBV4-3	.	TGCGCCAGCAGCCAAGATTCCCCGTACACAGATACGCAGTATTTT	CASSQDSPYTDTQYF
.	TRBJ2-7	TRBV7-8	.	TGTGCCAGCAGCTTAAAGACTCATATCTCCTACGCGCAGTACTTC	CASSLKTHISYAQYF
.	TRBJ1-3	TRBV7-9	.	TGTGCCAGCAGACCAGTTACAGGGTTTGGAGTTAACACCATATATTTT	CASRPVTGFGVNTIYF
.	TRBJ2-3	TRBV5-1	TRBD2	TGCGCCAGCAGCAGAGCGGGAGGGGAGGCAGATACGCAGTATTTT	CASSRAGGEADTQYF
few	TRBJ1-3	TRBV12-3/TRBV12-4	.	TGTGCCAGCAGTTTCTTGGCTCCTCTACACACCATATATTTT	CASSFLAPLHTIYF
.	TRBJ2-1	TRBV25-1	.	TGTGCCAGCAGTGGCCGGATGGGGTCCTACAATGAGCAGTTCTTC	CASSGRMGSYNEQFF
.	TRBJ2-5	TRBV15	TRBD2	TGTGCCACCAGCAAAGGACTAGCGGGCCAAGAGACCCAGTACTTC	CATSKGLAGQETQYF
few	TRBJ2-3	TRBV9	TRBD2	TGTGCCAGCAGCGCCCCGGGGGGGGCAACAGATACGCAGTATTTT	CASSAPGGATDTQYF
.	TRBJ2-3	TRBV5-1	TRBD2	TGCGCCAGCAGCTTAACTAGCGGGTCTAGCACAGATACGCAGTATTTT	CASSLTSGSSTDTQYF
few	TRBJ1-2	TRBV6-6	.	TGTGCCAGCAGTTACTCCCGGGCGGCAGTTGACTATGGCTACACCTTC	CASSYSRAAVDYGYTF
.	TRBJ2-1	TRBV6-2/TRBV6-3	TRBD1	TGTGCCAGCAGTTACCCTTCCGGACAGGGGGCTTATGAGCAGTTCTTC	CASSYPSGQGAYEQFF
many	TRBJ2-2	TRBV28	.	TGTGCCAGCAGGGATCTTACCGGGGAGCTGTTTTTT	CASRDLTGELFF
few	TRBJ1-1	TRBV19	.	TGTGCCAGTAGTTTTAATGGGGGAGACACTGAAGCTTTCTTT	CASSFNGGDTEAFF
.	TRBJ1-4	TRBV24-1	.	TGTGCCACCAGTGATTTGCAGGGTGAAAAACTGTTTTTT	CATSDLQGEKLFF